Below, 28 T cell receptor beta chains from the same sample are listed, as sequenced in a study of T cell changes during pregnancy in multiple sclerosis. The assay was immunoSEQ multiplex PCR, and TCRdb's table has in-frame clones only and misses some. The table records 60,000 to 85,000 clones, roughly 92% of them present only once. Here the sequenced sample was peripheral blood, taken after pregnancy. The receptors here all came from a female donor in good health, enrolled as a control in a pregnancy study.

The chain combines TRBV19 with TRBJ1-2; the D gene is possibly TRBD1 (5 bases). This CDR3 has 12 amino acids. Germline V gene data show CDR1 as LNHDA and CDR2 as SQIVND (reference sequence). The V and J ends lost 5 bases and 8 bases respectively, with 12 bases between them. CDR3 sequence: CASSPRQRGYTF. The CDR3 DNA is TGTGCCAGTAGTCCAAGACAGAGGGGCTACACCTTC.

The genes are TRBV29-1 and TRBJ1-2; 8 bases align to TRBD1. V lost 6 bases to trimming and J lost 4 bases; unmatched junction nucleotides: 7. The germline gives CDR1 SQVTM, CDR2 ANQGSEA. This CDR3 is 13 amino acids long. In nucleotides, the CDR3 is TGCAGCGTGATACAGGGGGGGGTCTATGGCTACACCTTC. Translated, it gives CSVIQGGVYGYTF.

J is TRBJ2-3 and V is TRBV28; 8 positions agree with TRBD2. Germline loops: CDR1 MDHEN, CDR2 SYDVKM. With 4 bases clipped from V and 2 bases from J, the junction kept 11 bases outside the gene matches. This CDR3 is 17 amino acids long. CDR3 amino acids: CASSSRTSNHFTDTQYF. The CDR3 DNA reads as TGTGCCAGCAGTTCCCGGACTAGCAATCACTTCACAGATACGCAGTATTTT.

The V and J genes are TRBV7-9 and TRBJ1-1; D remains ambiguous. Germline V gene sequence: CDR1 SEHNR, CDR2 FQNEAQ (reference sequence). The CDR3 loop spans 11 amino acids. The V and J ends lost 5 bases and 3 bases respectively, with 4 bases between them. DNA for the CDR3: TGTGCCAGCAGCCGGGACACTGAAGCTTTCTTT. This codes for CASSRDTEAFF. Looking up the rest from reference TRBV7-9 and TRBJ1-1 gives the full variable domain: DTGVSQNPRHKITKRGQNVTFRCDPISEHNRLYWYRQTLGQGPEFLTYFQNEAQLEKSRLLSDRFSAERPKGSFSTLEIQRTEQGDSAMYLCASSRDTEAFFGQGTRLTVV.

The chain combines TRBV7-2 with TRBJ1-2; no clear D gene. With 2 bases removed from V and 3 bases from J, the gap between germline ends came to 10 bases. There are 14 residues in the CDR3. Germline V gives CDR1 SGHTA, CDR2 FQGNSA. The CDR3 coding sequence is TGTGCCAGCAGCTTAAGTAACTCGTACTATGGCTACACCTTC. Translating gives CASSLSNSYYGYTF.

The genes are TRBV2 and TRBJ1-5, with D maybe TRBD1 (5 bases). V lost 4 bases to trimming and J lost 2 bases, with 18 bases between them. CDR3 length: 17 amino acids. Per germline, CDR1 SNHLY and CDR2 FYNNEI. The CDR3 sequence: CASSASGRGWGNQPQHF. CDR3 nucleotide sequence: TGTGCCAGCAGTGCTTCGGGGAGGGGATGGGGCAATCAGCCCCAGCATTTT.

The CDR3 sequence is CASSEHSTGYEQYF. DNA for the CDR3: TGTGCCAGCAGTGAGCATTCCACAGGGTACGAGCAGTACTTC. This chain joins TRBV27 and TRBJ2-7, with a tentative D call TRBD1 (6 bases). From germline, CDR1 is MNHEY and CDR2 SMNVEV (reference sequence). The CDR3 loop spans 14 amino acids. Trimming took off 5 bases at V and 4 bases at J, with 15 bases between the two ends.

V and J are TRBV15 and TRBJ2-5, with D hard to call. CDR3 length: 14 amino acids. CDR1 and CDR2 (germline): LNHNV, YYDKDF (reference sequence). V was cut by 0 bases and J by 2 bases, with 7 bases left in between. The CDR3, as DNA: TGTGCCACCAGCAGAGATCTCGTGCAAGAGACCCAGTACTTC. This translates into CATSRDLVQETQYF.

This clone was detected a few times. This rearrangement joins TRBV27 to TRBJ1-3, with 11 bases fitting TRBD1. J was trimmed by 2 bases and V by 6 bases; bases with no gene match: 6. This CDR3 comprises 16 residues. The germline gives CDR1 MNHEY, CDR2 SMNVEV (reference sequence). The chain's CDR3 is CASSPGTGGTGNTIYF. The CDR3 coding sequence is TGTGCCAGCAGCCCCGGGACAGGGGGAACTGGAAACACCATATATTTT.

The chain carries TRBV14 and TRBJ1-6; D might be TRBD1 (5 bases). This CDR3 is built from 19 residues. Trimming left V 0 bases short and J 0 bases short, with 15 bases between. CDR1 and CDR2 from the germline V gene are SGHDN and FVKESK. DNA for the CDR3: TGTGCCAGCAGCCAAGAGTATCTAGGGGCAAGCTCCTATAATTCACCCCTCCACTTT. It translates to CASSQEYLGASSYNSPLHF.

The chain is built from TRBV2 and TRBJ2-7; D may be TRBD1 (5 bases). Germline CDR1 and CDR2: SNHLY and FYNNEI. The V end lost 4 bases, the J end lost 2 bases, and 9 bases lay between the germline ends. The CDR3 covers 13 residues. The CDR3 DNA reads TGTGCCAGCAGTGCTTCAGGGCCCTACGAGCAGTACTTC. The encoded protein is CASSASGPYEQYF.

The J gene is TRBJ1-4, the V gene TRBV7-2; 11 positions match TRBD1. CDR1 is SGHTA and CDR2 is FQGNSA in the germline V gene. V dropped 2 bases and J dropped 7; count of bases not matched to a gene: 6. The CDR3 sequence is 16 residues long. CDR3 amino acids: CASSLTRDRGFEKLFF. CDR3 DNA sequence: TGTGCCAGCAGCTTAACGCGGGACAGGGGGTTTGAAAAACTGTTTTTT.

In regard to this clone: The same CDR3 arises from other DNA sequences in this sample as well. The chain joins TRBV2 to TRBJ1-1; D is undetermined. Germline CDR1 SNHLY, CDR2 FYNNEI. V was cut by 4 bases and J by 4 bases, with 7 bases left in between. The CDR3 totals 12 residues. The CDR3 is CASSVGSTEAFF. Written as DNA, the CDR3 is TGTGCCAGCAGTGTCGGGAGCACTGAAGCTTTCTTT.

This chain connects TRBV21-1 to TRBJ2-7; the table calls TRBD1, which could not be checked here. TRBV21-1 is a pseudogene. The CDR3 sequence is 16 residues long. In DNA, the CDR3 is TGTGCCAGCAGCAAAGGACGGGCAGGGGGGTCCTACGAGCAGTACTTC. It codes for CASSKGRAGGSYEQYF.

A single count supports this clone. DNA of the CDR3: TGTGCCAGTTTACGCTCAGGGGACACTGAAGCTTTCTTT. Translated: CASLRSGDTEAFF. The gene calls are TRBV6-5 and TRBJ1-1, with D possibly matching TRBD1 (6 bases). Germline values: CDR1 MNHEY, CDR2 SVGAGI. The length of the CDR3 is 13 residues. With 9 bases removed from V and 3 bases from J, the gap between germline ends came to 14 bases.

This clone is a singleton in its sample. The chain recombines TRBV20-1 with TRBJ2-1, with D uncertain. V was trimmed by 2 bases and J by 13 bases, leaving 12 bases between them. Germline values: CDR1 DFQATT, CDR2 SNEGSKA (reference sequence). The CDR3 runs to 11 residues. For the CDR3, the DNA is TGCAGTGCTAGATCCCGACTTAAACAGTTCTTC. Encoded protein: CSARSRLKQFF.

The CDR3 DNA sequence: TGCGCCAGCTCTTCAGGATCCTACAATGAGCAGTTCTTC. It translates to CASSSGSYNEQFF. The V call is TRBV10-1, the J call TRBJ2-1; D not resolved. V was trimmed by 8 bases and J by 1 base, leaving 9 bases between them. CDR1 is WNHNN, CDR2 SYGVQD, per germline (reference sequence). The CDR3 runs to 13 residues.

On this clone: One end of the junction varies from germline; a read error may be responsible. Here the CDR3 reads CASSEIGGAGNAIYF. The CDR3 coding sequence is TGTGCCAGCAGTGAAATTGGAGGGGCTGGAAACGCCATATATTTT. This chain uses TRBV6-1 with TRBJ1-3; maybe TRBD1 (5 bases). The germline V gene encodes CDR1 MNHNS and CDR2 SASEGT. CDR3 length: 15 residues.

The V and J genes are TRBV9 and TRBJ1-4; no reliable D call. Trimming shortened V by 2 bases and J by 1 base, and 6 bases separated the two germline ends. The CDR3 has 14 amino acids. Germline V gene sequence: CDR1 SGDLS, CDR2 YYNGEE. In DNA form, the CDR3 reads TGTGCCAGCAGCGTGGAGGGAACTAATGAAAAACTGTTTTTT. Its protein is CASSVEGTNEKLFF.

This chain connects TRBV29-1 to TRBJ1-1, with D possibly TRBD1 on 5 matching bases. CDR1 is SQVTM and CDR2 is ANQGSEA in the germline V gene. Trimming shortened V by 5 bases and J by 1 base, and 11 bases separated the two germline ends. This CDR3 has 13 amino acids. CDR3 in amino acids: CSVSQTGNTEAFF. CDR3 in DNA: TGCAGCGTTTCACAAACAGGGAACACTGAAGCTTTCTTT.

About this clone itself: Relative to the germline gene, one junction end is altered; a read error may explain this. V is TRBV29-1 and J is TRBJ2-7; 7 bases align to TRBD1. The CDR3 contains 13 residues. Germline CDR1 SQVTM, CDR2 ANQGSEA. The CDR3 reads CSVEATGAYEQYF. The CDR3 nucleotides read TGCAGCGTAGAAGCTACAGGGGCCTACGAGCAGTACTTC.

The rearrangement uses TRBV28 and TRBJ1-4, with D possibly matching TRBD1 (6 bases). This CDR3 contains 16 residues. The germline gives CDR1 MDHEN, CDR2 SYDVKM. V shed 6 bases and J shed 4 bases, with 18 bases lying between them. The CDR3: CASRGAGANHNEKLFF. For the CDR3, the DNA is TGTGCCAGCAGGGGGGCAGGGGCTAACCATAATGAAAAACTGTTTTTT. The full variable domain, rest sourced from reference TRBV28 and TRBJ1-4, is DVKVTQSSRYLVKRTGEKVFLECVQDMDHENMFWYRQDPGLGLRLIYFSYDVKMKEKGDIPEGYSVSREKKERFSLILESASTNQTSMYLCASRGAGANHNEKLFFGSGTQLSVL.

The table lists this clone with many counts. The chain combines TRBV5-1 with TRBJ2-2, with TRBD1 matching 8 bases. Germline assignment: CDR1 SGHRS and CDR2 YFSETQ. V shed 3 bases, J shed 4 bases, and the junction held 5 bases outside the gene matches. The CDR3 spans 15 residues. CDR3 protein: CASSSDRGGTGELFF. DNA of the CDR3: TGCGCCAGCAGCTCTGACAGGGGAGGCACCGGGGAGCTGTTTTTT.

J is TRBJ1-1 and V is TRBV28; D is perhaps TRBD1 (6 bases). V was pared by 6 bases and J by 1 base, with 9 bases between. Germline CDR1 is MDHEN and CDR2 is SYDVKM. The CDR3 runs to 13 residues. CDR3 sequence: CASRTGQNTEAFF. CDR3 bases: TGTGCCAGCAGGACGGGACAGAACACTGAAGCTTTCTTT. Variable domain in full (rest from reference TRBV28 and TRBJ1-1): DVKVTQSSRYLVKRTGEKVFLECVQDMDHENMFWYRQDPGLGLRLIYFSYDVKMKEKGDIPEGYSVSREKKERFSLILESASTNQTSMYLCASRTGQNTEAFFGQGTRLTVV.

This chain links TRBV11-2 with TRBJ1-3; D call uncertain. Germline-derived CDR1 and CDR2 are SGHAT and FQNNGV. The CDR3 loop spans 14 amino acids. Trimming took off 3 bases at V and 0 bases at J, with 6 bases between the two ends. CDR3 in amino acids: CASSLGVSGNTIYF. The CDR3, as DNA: TGTGCCAGCAGCTTGGGAGTCTCTGGAAACACCATATATTTT.

This clone was counted once. The chain is built from TRBV5-4 and TRBJ1-5, with D tentatively TRBD1 (6 bases). Trimming took 2 bases from V and 2 from J, leaving 14 bases between them. Looked up from germline, CDR1 is SGHNT and CDR2 is YYREEE (reference sequence). The CDR3 is 16 residues long. The CDR3 spells CASSFSGGERNQPQHF. The CDR3 bases are TGTGCCAGCAGCTTTTCGGGGGGCGAGCGCAATCAGCCCCAGCATTTT.

The genes are TRBV18 and TRBJ2-7; 7 nucleotides align to TRBD2. V lost 3 bases to trimming and J lost 1 base; unmatched junction nucleotides: 3. Germline V CDR1 and CDR2: KGHSH, LQKENI. CDR3 length: 14 amino acids. The CDR3 DNA reads as TGTGCCAGCTCACCGTCGGGGGGATCCTACGAGCAGTACTTC. Its translation is CASSPSGGSYEQYF.

The V gene is TRBV6-1, the J gene TRBJ2-1; D gene ambiguous. CDR3 length equals 13 residues. Germline CDR1 MNHNS, CDR2 SASEGT. V lost 7 bases to trimming and J lost 4 bases, with 11 bases between them. Here the CDR3 DNA reads TGTGCCAGCAATCTTGCGGAGTACAATGAGCAGTTCTTC. Encoded protein: CASNLAEYNEQFF.